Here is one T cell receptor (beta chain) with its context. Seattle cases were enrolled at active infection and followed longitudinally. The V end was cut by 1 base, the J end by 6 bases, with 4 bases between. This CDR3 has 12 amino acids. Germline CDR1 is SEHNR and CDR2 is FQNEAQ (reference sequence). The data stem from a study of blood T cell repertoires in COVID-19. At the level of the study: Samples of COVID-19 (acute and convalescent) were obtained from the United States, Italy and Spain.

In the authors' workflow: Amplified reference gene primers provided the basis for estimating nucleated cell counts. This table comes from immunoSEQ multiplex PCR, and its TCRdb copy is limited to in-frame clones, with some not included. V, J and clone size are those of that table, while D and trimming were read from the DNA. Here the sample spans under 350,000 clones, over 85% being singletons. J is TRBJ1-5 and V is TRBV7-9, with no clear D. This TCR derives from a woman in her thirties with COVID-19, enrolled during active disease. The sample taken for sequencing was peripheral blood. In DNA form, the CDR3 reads TGTGCCAGCAGCTTAGAGAGTCAGCCCCAGCATTTT. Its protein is CASSLESQPQHF.